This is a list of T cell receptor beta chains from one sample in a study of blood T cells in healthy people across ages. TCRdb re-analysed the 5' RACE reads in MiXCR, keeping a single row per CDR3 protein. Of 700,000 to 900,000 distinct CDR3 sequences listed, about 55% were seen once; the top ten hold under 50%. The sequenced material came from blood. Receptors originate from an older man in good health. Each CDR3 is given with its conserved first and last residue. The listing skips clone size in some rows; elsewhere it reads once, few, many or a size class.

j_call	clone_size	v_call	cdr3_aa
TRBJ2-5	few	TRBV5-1	CASSSGLAPEETQYF
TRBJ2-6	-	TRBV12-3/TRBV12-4	CASASGRDFAGANVLTF
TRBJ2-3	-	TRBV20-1	CSASPLAVVHRDAYF
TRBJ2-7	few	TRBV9	CASSVGSSGLYEQYF
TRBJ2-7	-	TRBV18	CASVRQEGSYEQYF
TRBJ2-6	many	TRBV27	CASSPNRDRPGANVLTF
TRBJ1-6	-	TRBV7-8	CASSYDRDNSPLHF
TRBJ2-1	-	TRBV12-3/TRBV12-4	CASRPTVVSKSAQFF
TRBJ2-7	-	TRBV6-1	CASSITGPSYEQYF
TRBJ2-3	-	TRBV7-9	CASSFDPGDTQYF
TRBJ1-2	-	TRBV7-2	CASSLRAGYTF
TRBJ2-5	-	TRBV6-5	CASSYSPAGTQGETQYF
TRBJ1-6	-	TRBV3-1	CASSQGTGVGTPLHF
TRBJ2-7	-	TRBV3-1	CASSHDLDGYEQYF
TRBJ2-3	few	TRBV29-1	CSVAGAGGPDTQYF
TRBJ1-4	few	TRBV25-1	CASSTPTQGFREKLFF
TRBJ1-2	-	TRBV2	CASSEPSKSYGYTF
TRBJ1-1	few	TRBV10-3	CAISETGRGNTEAFF
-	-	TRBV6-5	CASSYSRVGYEQYF
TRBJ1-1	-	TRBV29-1	CSVEGGRGANTEAFF
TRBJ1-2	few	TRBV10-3	CAISDSWDVYGYTF
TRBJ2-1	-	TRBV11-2	CASSKVGMGRNEQFF